This T cell receptor (beta chain) was identified during a study of beta chain features in type 1 diabetes. Study-wide points: Cells with high TCR expression could be over-represented when cDNA is sequenced.

All of the isolated RNA was reverse transcribed, so expressed TCRB transcripts were sequenced. Assay: immunoSEQ multiplex PCR; the TCRdb copy retains only in-frame clones and omits some. The sample gives almost 350,000 clones, roughly 8% of which show up once; 0.44% is in the top ten. Turning to this clone: Its antigen is not identified.

CDR3 length: 14 amino acids. V was clipped by 7 bases and J by 7 bases; unmatched bases: 7. Germline values: CDR1 MNHEY, CDR2 SVGAGI. The clonotype originates from a woman aged 18 to 35 in good health. The chain is built from TRBV6-5 and TRBJ2-2; TRBD2 matches 9 bases. The sample comprised central memory CD4+ T cells from blood. CDR3 sequence: CASKLAGWSGELFF. The CDR3 DNA follows: TGTGCCAGCAAACTAGCGGGCTGGAGCGGGGAGCTGTTTTTT.